This record covers a single T cell receptor beta chain. This entry is derived from a study of T cell changes during pregnancy in multiple sclerosis. The CDR3 totals 14 residues. Trimming removed 0 bases at V and 3 bases at J, with 10 bases between. Germline CDR1 and CDR2: SGDLS and YYNGEE. TCRdb's copy holds only in-frame clones and misses some; the assay was immunoSEQ multiplex PCR. Of around 100,000 clones in the sample, about 94% were seen once. The receptor was isolated from a female donor with multiple sclerosis, enrolled in a pregnancy study. This sample comprised peripheral blood, obtained before pregnancy. The rearrangement links TRBV9 to TRBJ2-7; D unclear. The CDR3 sequence is CASSVALAHYEQYF. The CDR3 coding sequence is TGTGCCAGCAGCGTAGCCTTAGCCCACTACGAGCAGTACTTC.